This T cell receptor beta chain was captured in a study of cytomegalovirus exposure and HLA in healthy donors. PCR used 60 Vbeta primers and 13 Jbeta primers. Assay used: immunoSEQ multiplex PCR; TCRdb lists only in-frame clones, some missing. Seen here are 150,000 or so clones, about 72% observed once, and the top ten hold around 1.5%. Germline CDR1 MNHEY, CDR2 SMNVEV (reference sequence). This CDR3 comprises 14 residues. Trimming removed 2 bases from V and 4 bases from J, with 9 bases in between. The chain uses TRBV27 and TRBJ1-5, with D possibly TRBD1 on 5 matching bases. The origin of this receptor is a girl aged 5 to 17 in good health and CMV-seronegative. The source material was PBMCs. In nucleotides, the CDR3 is TGTGCCAGCAGTTTAGGGGGGGGAAATCAGCCCCAGCATTTT. It is translated as CASSLGGGNQPQHF.